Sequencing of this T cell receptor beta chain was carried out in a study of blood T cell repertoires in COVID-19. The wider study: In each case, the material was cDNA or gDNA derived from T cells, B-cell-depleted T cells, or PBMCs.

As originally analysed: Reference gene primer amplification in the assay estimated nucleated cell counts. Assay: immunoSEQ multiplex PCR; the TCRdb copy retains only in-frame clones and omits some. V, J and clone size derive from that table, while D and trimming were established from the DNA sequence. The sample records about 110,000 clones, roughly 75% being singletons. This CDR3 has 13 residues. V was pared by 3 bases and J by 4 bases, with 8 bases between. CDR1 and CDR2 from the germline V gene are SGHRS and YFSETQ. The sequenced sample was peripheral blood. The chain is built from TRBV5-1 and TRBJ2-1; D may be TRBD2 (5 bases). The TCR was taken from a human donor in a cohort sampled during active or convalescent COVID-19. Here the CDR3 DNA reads TGCGCCAGCAGCTCCCCGGGGTACAATGAGCAGTTCTTC. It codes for CASSSPGYNEQFF.